What follows are 9 T cell receptor beta chains derived from one specimen sequenced in a study of Graves' ophthalmopathy and Graves' hyperthyroidism (dated by TCRdb to about 2018). The run used an Illumina HiSeq 2000. For repertoire sequencing, the TCR beta CDR3 regions were amplified from RNA transcripts. The first round was an RT-PCR using HTBI primers with the Qiagen OneStep RT-PCR kit, and this first round was followed by a second-round multiplex PCR, then size selection and purification. TCRdb trimmed public reads at Q25 via fastp, called clones via MiXCR and kept in-frame beta chains. Entries that share a CDR3 protein sequence are merged under the most common genes and DNA. This sample is represented by almost 750,000 distinct CDR3 sequences; roughly two fifths of them were singletons. The ten most abundant clones make up 44% of the sample. Specimen: peripheral blood. The receptors here all came from an adult man with Graves' ophthalmopathy.

The rearrangement uses TRBV7-9 and TRBJ2-5; the D gene could be TRBD1 or TRBD2 (6 bases each). This CDR3 is built from 16 residues. The ends were cut back, 2 bases at V and 0 bases at J, with 13 bases in the middle. Germline assignment: CDR1 SEHNR and CDR2 FQNEAQ (reference sequence). The CDR3 coding sequence is TGTGCCAGCAGCTTAAAACGGGGGCCCTACCAAGAGACCCAGTACTTC. This translates into CASSLKRGPYQETQYF.

In its sample, this clonotype was seen many times. The chain carries TRBV19 and TRBJ2-2; 10 bases match TRBD2. V lost 6 bases and J lost 4; bases outside the gene matches: 2. The CDR3 has 14 amino acids. The germline V gene has CDR1 LNHDA and CDR2 SQIVND (reference sequence). The CDR3 region has the DNA TGTGCCAGTAGAGAGCGGGAGGGCACCGGGGAGCTGTTTTTT. Translating gives CASREREGTGELFF.

The V and J genes are TRBV11-1 and TRBJ2-7; D unresolved. This CDR3 region has 15 residues. V shed 4 bases and J shed 0 bases, with 13 bases lying between them. CDR1 SGHAT and CDR2 FQDESV come from the germline V gene (reference sequence). In DNA, the CDR3 is TGTGCCAGCAGCTCCCCGGGTGGGGACTCCTACGAGCAGTACTTC. This codes for CASSSPGGDSYEQYF. Variable domain in full (rest from reference TRBV11-1 and TRBJ2-7): EAEVAQSPRYKITEKSQAVAFWCDPISGHATLYWYRQILGQGPELLVQFQDESVVDDSQLPKDRFSAERLKGVDSTLKIQPAELGDSAMYLCASSSPGGDSYEQYFGPGTRLTVT.

This clonotype was seen only a few times. V is TRBV6-6 and J is TRBJ2-5; 9 positions match TRBD1. Germline values: CDR1 MNHNY, CDR2 SVGAGI (reference sequence). The CDR3 contains 14 residues. With V trimmed by 2 bases and J by 5 bases, 3 bases remained unmatched. The CDR3 protein is CASSYRDRVETQYF. The CDR3 nucleotides read TGTGCCAGCAGTTACCGGGACAGGGTTGAGACCCAGTACTTC.

This clonotype was observed a handful of times. The chain recombines TRBV7-2 with TRBJ2-7; D not certain. V shed 1 base and J shed 3 bases, with 10 bases lying between them. This CDR3 is 14 amino acids long. From germline, CDR1 is SGHTA and CDR2 FQGNSA. CDR3 coding DNA: TGTGCCAGCAGCTTAGGTCCGTTAAACTACGAGCAGTACTTC. Encoded protein: CASSLGPLNYEQYF.

This chain joins TRBV11-1 and TRBJ2-7; the D is unclear. The germline V gene encodes CDR1 SGHAT and CDR2 FQDESV (reference sequence). V lost 5 bases, J lost 1 base, and 21 bases lay in between. The CDR3 runs 17 residues. The CDR3 protein is CASSVAPSGGSSYEQYF. CDR3 in DNA: TGTGCCAGCAGCGTTGCCCCCTCGGGCGGAAGTTCCTACGAGCAGTACTTC.

This clonotype was seen many times. DNA of the CDR3: TGTGCCAGCAGCTTAATGGACAGGGCAAGATCACCCCTCCACTTT. Translating it yields CASSLMDRARSPLHF. J is TRBJ1-6 and V is TRBV7-9; 8 bases match TRBD1. The CDR3 is made up of 15 amino acids. The germline V gene encodes CDR1 SEHNR and CDR2 FQNEAQ (reference sequence). Trimming took 2 bases from V and 10 from J; bases not matched to a gene: 7.

Only a few counts were recorded for this clonotype. CDR3 nucleotide sequence: TGCAGCGTTGAAGAGGGAGGGGGCACTGAAGCTTTCTTT. Protein sequence: CSVEEGGGTEAFF. V is TRBV29-1 and J is TRBJ1-1; tentative D call: TRBD1 (6 bases). This CDR3 region has 13 residues. CDR1 and CDR2 from the germline V gene are SQVTM and ANQGSEA. The V end lost 0 bases, the J end lost 4 bases, and 9 bases lay between the germline ends.

The CDR3: CASSQNRGVGTAFF. The CDR3, as DNA: TGTGCCAGCAGCCAAAACCGGGGCGTGGGGACAGCTTTCTTT. The chain joins TRBV7-3 to TRBJ1-1; weak D call: TRBD1 (5 bases). CDR3 size: 14 residues. The germline V gene encodes CDR1 SGHTA and CDR2 FQGTGA. The ends were cut back, 5 bases at V and 10 bases at J, with 20 bases in the middle.